This T cell receptor beta chain was sequenced during a study of T-cell reconstitution after alpha-beta-depleted transplantation in children. Using unique molecular identifiers, the investigators prepared the TCRbeta library. MiXCR, applied by TCRdb to the PCR reads, yields one record per CDR3 protein. Of almost 400,000 distinct CDR3 sequences detected, roughly 22% appear once; the ten largest clones hold 3% to 4.5%. This CDR3 has 15 amino acids. V shed 5 bases, J shed 8 bases, and the junction held 11 bases outside the gene matches. The chain combines TRBV12-3 or TRBV12-4 with TRBJ1-4, with 7 bases identical to TRBD1. This sequence was found in a human donor who donated a stem cell graft to a child with acute myeloid leukemia. The specimen comprised PBMCs from the stem cell graft donor, sampled from the stem cell graft. CDR3 nucleotides: TGTGCCAGCAGTCCCCGGGACAGACTGGACGAAAAACTGTTTTTT. The encoded protein is CASSPRDRLDEKLFF.